This TCR beta chain was recovered during a study of T cells in localized non-small cell lung cancer (TCRdb year 2020). Study-level background: The study analyzed T cell repertoires of hundreds of early-stage NSCLC patients, comparing tumors and uninvolved tumor-adjacent lungs. All 240 or so NSCLC patients in the cohort were treatment-naive and had localized lung tumors that were resected. The mean age of the NSCLC patients was around 67 years, with 120 to 150 men and over 100 women.

At diagnosis, tumor, uninvolved tumor-adjacent lung and peripheral blood were collected and then preserved as a mix of FFPE and fresh-frozen material. Blood samples were analyzed as peripheral blood mononuclear cells for TCR repertoire profiling. Results the study describes overall, beyond this receptor: Uninvolved tumor-adjacent lung showed the highest T cell clonality, higher than tumor, which suggests more focused antigenic responses in the uninvolved tumor-adjacent lung. Because the study design was exploratory, TCR variables were selected using unadjusted p-values without false-discovery rate correction. Because multi-region tumor sequencing was not performed, intratumor heterogeneity could not be ruled out. Higher blood T cell density associated with longer overall survival, while higher adjacent-lung clonality associated with shorter survival. A median of 57 of the top 100 tumor clones were detected in paired uninvolved adjacent lung, and around 30 of these tumor clones were also found among the top 100 clones of the paired uninvolved adjacent lung.

The immunoSEQ Assay was used to sequence TCR beta CDR3 regions from DNA. The authors processed their data as follows. To compute T cell density, TCR beta template counts were normalized to usable DNA, which was estimated by amplifying housekeeping genes. Richness was estimated using the preseqR package, with extrapolation to 400,000 templates for PBMC samples and to 120,000 templates for tissue samples. Clonality was taken to be one minus Pielou's evenness. Differential abundance testing on productive amino-acid clonotypes, with a minimum total count of 5 and an alpha of 0.1, was used to identify tissue-enriched TCRs. Repertoire overlap between compartments was quantified with the Jaccard Index and Morisita Overlap Index. GLIPH clustered TCR beta CDR3s with public tetramer-defined viral CDR3s; viral motifs required at least three viral sequences plus V-gene enrichment. TCRdb obtained this table from immuneACCESS and retained in-frame rearrangements with V and J assigned. These tables miss some clones; where compared with another copy, unresolved V genes account for less than half of the shortfall, and the remainder is unexplained. V and J calls and clone size are copied from that table; D and trimming were computed from the DNA. The sample table contains some 66,000 clones; only one count was recorded for 84% of them. The ten largest make up roughly 12% of the sample.

With respect to this clone: Its antigen is unknown. The input lacks base qualities; no much larger clone sits a single base away.

CDR1 KGHSH and CDR2 LQKENI are derived from the germline V gene. For this chain, trimming is 3 bases at the V end and 3 bases at the J end, and the number of junction bases without a gene match is 4. The CDR3 covers 14 residues, taking in both the cysteine and the phenylalanine. The CDR3 DNA has 42 bases and is translated from base 1. This sequence was found in an older female donor with stage I lung adenocarcinoma. The chain is made from TRBV18 and TRBJ2-5, with TRBD2 matching 7 junction bases. The sample here was peripheral blood, taken before any cancer treatment. The DNA sequence is TGTGCCAGCTCACCGAGCGGGACTAAAGAGACCCAGTACTTC. Translated, this gives CASSPSGTKETQYF.